This T cell receptor (beta chain) appears in the sequencing data of a study of monozygotic twins with inflammatory bowel disease (dated by TCRdb to between 2017 and 2020). Turning to the overall study: The full study comprised 28 monozygotic twin pairs: nine German pairs (four IBD-concordant, five IBD-discordant) and 19 IBD-discordant Danish pairs. The search for disease-associated traits relied mainly on comparing IBD patients with their genetically identical healthy co-twins within discordant pairs. Each individual had, on average, about 151 000 unique TCRalpha sequences and 181 000 unique TCRbeta sequences available for analysis. General study outcomes and caveats: IBD patients shared fewer clonotypes with other individuals than healthy twins did, most markedly in patients showing signs of disease activity. A decrease in TCRbeta repertoire diversity, as measured by inverse Simpson index, was observed in IBD patients compared with their healthy co-twins. No single strong signal or clonotype linked to IBD turned up in the results, so the idea that one exists was not supported. Because patients were on differing immunosuppressive treatments, the repertoires may have picked up extra background noise and inter-individual variability. The analysis was unable to tell different T cell subtypes apart. Repertoire similarity did not differ between concordant and discordant twins, which could be due to limited statistical power.

CDR1 and CDR2 (MNHEY, SMNVEV) derive from the germline V gene (reference sequence). Reading from cysteine to phenylalanine, the CDR3 counts 17 amino acids. The DNA sequence is not available. Library generation was performed with 5' RACE. For each TCR library, about 4,000 ng of total RNA was used. cDNA was synthesized with SMARTScribe reverse transcriptase in eight separate reactions per sample. During cDNA synthesis, unique molecular identifiers containing a 6-nucleotide sample barcode were introduced by template switching. TCRalpha and TCRbeta cDNA was amplified in two nested PCRs of around 15 and 9 cycles, and bead purification was carried out after each PCR. Before amplification, the cDNA was treated with uracil DNA-glycosylase and purified using the QIAquick PCR purification kit. In the second PCR, Illumina TruSeq-compatible adapters and sample-specific barcodes were added. Library quality and concentration were assessed using TapeStation and Qubit, and about 5 ng of each library was pooled. The pooled libraries were sequenced with 2 x 100 bp reads and custom sequencing primers on an Illumina HiSeq2500 single-index Rapid Run. On the authors' methods: MiGEC version 1.2.6 was used for UMI-based consensus assembly to correct PCR and sequencing errors. V(D)J alignment, clonotype assembly and CDR3 extraction were performed with MiXCR version 2.1.1. To normalise gene usage, clonotype sharing and MAIT/NKT TCR abundance, the analysis used the top 1000, 10 000 and 20 000 clonotypes per sample. Diversity was computed as the inverse Simpson index with the vegan R package after downsampling to 27 000 UMIs. Paired Mann-Whitney U tests were applied to discordant twin pairs, with Benjamini-Hochberg correction for multiple testing. Reads reprocessed by TCRdb are summarized as one entry per CDR3 protein sequence, and DNA is absent. None of the V and J calls come from the authors' own analysis; TCRdb made them. The sample has some 150,000 distinct CDR3 sequences on record. About 8% of the sample is taken by the ten largest.

An approximately 2.6 ml peripheral blood sample was drawn into PAXgene tubes per donor and stored at -80°C. Without any T cell sorting, total RNA was extracted from whole blood using the PAXgene blood miRNA kit on an automated QIAcube. Deep TCRalpha and TCRbeta repertoire profiling with unique molecular barcoding was performed on peripheral blood of monozygotic twin pairs concordant or discordant for inflammatory bowel disease. Smoking habits were recorded for all twin pairs, and individuals were classified as current, former or never smokers. A word on this clonotype: What antigen it recognizes has not been identified.

The sample comprised blood. This sequence originates from a human donor with ulcerative colitis or Crohn's disease, or a healthy co-twin of an affected twin (not recorded which). The receptor chain draws on TRBV27 and TRBJ2-3; without DNA, the TCRdb call of TRBD1 cannot be checked. The CDR3 in this case is CASSPILQGVSTDTQYF.